Listed here is a single T cell receptor (beta chain). The antigen is unknown. These data are taken from a study of shared clonotypes between healthy human individuals. Using immunoSEQ multiplex PCR, the repertoire was profiled, and TCRdb retains in-frame clones only, with some absent. The data hold hundreds of thousands of clones, with 95% to 98% observed a single time. V was pared by 9 bases and J by 1 base, with 4 bases between. Germline values: CDR1 SGHRS, CDR2 YFSETQ. The CDR3 consists of 10 residues. Whole-study findings and limits: What limited the represented genetic and exposure-history diversity was the small number of donors.

The gene calls are TRBV5-1 and TRBJ2-5; D is undetermined. Material for sequencing was naive CD4+ T cells sorted from blood. As for subset: CD45RA+ positively selected. This sequence originates from a woman younger than 45 in good health. The DNA of the CDR3 is TGCGCCAACCTCCAAGAGACCCAGTACTTC. This gives the protein CANLQETQYF.